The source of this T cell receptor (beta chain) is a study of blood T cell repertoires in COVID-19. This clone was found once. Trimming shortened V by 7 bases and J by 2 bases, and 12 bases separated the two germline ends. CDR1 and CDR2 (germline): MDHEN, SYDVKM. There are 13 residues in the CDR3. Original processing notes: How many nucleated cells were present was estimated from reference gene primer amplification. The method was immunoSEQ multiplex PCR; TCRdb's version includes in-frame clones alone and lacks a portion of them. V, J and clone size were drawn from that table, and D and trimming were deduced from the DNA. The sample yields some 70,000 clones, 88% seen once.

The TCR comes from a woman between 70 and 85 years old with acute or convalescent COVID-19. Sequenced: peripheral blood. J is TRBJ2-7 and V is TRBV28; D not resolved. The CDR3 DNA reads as TGTGCCAGCACCTCAAACCAGGCCTACGAGCAGTACTTC. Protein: CASTSNQAYEQYF.